The table lists the clone carrying this TCR beta chain with many counts. The data are from a study of regulatory T cells in long-lasting Graves disease. HTBI primers from iRepertoire and Arm-PCR of CDR3 regions yielded the TCR beta libraries. TCRdb fed the multiplex PCR reads into MiXCR, producing one record per CDR3 protein. Of about 460,000 distinct CDR3 sequences listed, 14% are singletons. As to time point: newly diagnosed GD, antithyroid drugs for less than 3 months. Making the TCR library involved RNA that had been extracted from PBMCs. The CDR3 contains 13 residues. In germline, CDR1 is MDHEN, CDR2 SYDVKM. V was shortened by 7 bases and J by 5 bases, with 12 bases between the two germline ends. The sample also formed part of further work on T cells in Graves' hyperthyroidism and ophthalmopathy.

This specimen consisted of peripheral blood mononuclear cells (PBMCs), obtained at new diagnosis, from a patient treated with antithyroid drugs. The TCR originated in a woman aged 45-59 years with Graves disease. This chain connects TRBV28 to TRBJ1-5, with D possibly matching TRBD1 (6 bases). CDR3 sequence (DNA): TGTGCCAGCACAATGGGGGGGCATCAGCCCCAGCATTTT. Translating gives CASTMGGHQPQHF.